This TCR beta chain was identified during a study of a mutant IDH1 vaccine in newly diagnosed glioma. The overall study: It was radiotherapy, temozolomide, or both that patients received previously, with most receiving both.

With regard to this clone: Its antigen remains unknown.

Findings and caveats of the study: Among top peripheral T cell clonotypes, changes seemed unrelated to pseudoprogression.

V was clipped by 3 bases and J by 4 bases; unmatched bases: 2. The CDR3 extends over 14 amino acids. CDR1 and CDR2 (germline): SQVTM, ANQGSEA. The time point here: week 23, last vaccination. Each dose of the vaccine consisted of 300 ug of mutant IDH1 20-mer peptide, with topical imiquimod. Profiled with immunoSEQ multiplex PCR; TCRdb holds only in-frame clones, not every one. The table includes 60,000 to 100,000 clones, approximately 89% detected once. The receptor comes from a woman in her forties or fifties with glioma. Sample: PBMCs, taken from a glioma patient whose treatment included an IDH1 peptide vaccine. The chain carries TRBV29-1 and TRBJ2-3; 12 nucleotides match TRBD2. CDR3 region: CSVDLAGGADTQYF. CDR3 DNA: TGCAGCGTTGACCTAGCGGGAGGGGCAGATACGCAGTATTTT.